Reported below is one T cell receptor (beta chain). The germline V gene has CDR1 WSHSY and CDR2 SAAADI. CDR3 length: 15 amino acids. V was clipped by 3 bases and J by 2 bases, with 13 bases between them. The data belong to a study of blood T cell repertoires in COVID-19. Study-wide context: Acute and convalescent COVID-19 samples came from the United States, Italy and Spain. The analysed material was cDNA or gDNA that came from T cells, B-cell-depleted T cells, or PBMCs.

Authors' processing steps: Cell counts per sample came from amplifying reference gene primers. Some clones are missing from TCRdb's copy, which holds only in-frame ones; the method was immunoSEQ multiplex PCR. The V and J calls and clone size were taken over from that table, and D and trimming were inferred from the DNA. This table holds about 110,000 clones, about nine tenths found once. The sequence was obtained from a man aged 45 to 65 with active or convalescent COVID-19. Specimen: peripheral blood. The chain employs TRBV10-2 and TRBJ2-5; no clear D gene. CDR3 coding DNA: TGCGCCAGCAGTGATGACTGGTCGTTACAAGAGACCCAGTACTTC. Translated, it gives CASSDDWSLQETQYF.